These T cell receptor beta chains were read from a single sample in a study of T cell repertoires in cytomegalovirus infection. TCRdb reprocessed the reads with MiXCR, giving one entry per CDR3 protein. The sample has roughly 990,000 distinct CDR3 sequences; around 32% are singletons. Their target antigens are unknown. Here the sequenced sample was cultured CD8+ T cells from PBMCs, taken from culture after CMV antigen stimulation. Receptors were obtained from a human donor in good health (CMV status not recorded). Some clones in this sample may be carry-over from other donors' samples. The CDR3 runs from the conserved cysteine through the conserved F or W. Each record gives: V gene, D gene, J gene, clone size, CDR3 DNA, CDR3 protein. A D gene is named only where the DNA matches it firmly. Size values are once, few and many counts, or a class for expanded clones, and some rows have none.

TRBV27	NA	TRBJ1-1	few	TGTGCCAGCAGTTTAAGGCGGGTGGACACGAGGGCCTCTTTCTTT	CASSLRRVDTRASFF
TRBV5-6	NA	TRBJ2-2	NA	TGTGCCAGCAGCCTCCCCCATACTTCGGACAGTACCGACACCGGGGAGCTGTTTTTT	CASSLPHTSDSTDTGELFF
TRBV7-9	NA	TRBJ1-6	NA	TGTGCCAGCAGCCCCCCTGGATTAAATTCACCCCTCCACTTT	CASSPPGLNSPLHF
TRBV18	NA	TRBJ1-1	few	TGTGCCAGCTCACCACGGCAGGCGGACACTGAAGCTTTCTTT	CASSPRQADTEAFF
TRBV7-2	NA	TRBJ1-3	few	TGTGCCAGCAGCTTAGCGCGGCAGCTCTCTGGAAACACCATATATTTT	CASSLARQLSGNTIYF
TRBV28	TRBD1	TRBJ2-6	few	TGTGCCAGCAGCCACCCTGGACAGGGGGACTCTGGGGCCAACGTCCTGACTTTC	CASSHPGQGDSGANVLTF
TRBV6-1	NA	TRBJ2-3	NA	TGTGCCAGCAGTAGCCCTGACACCGCCATGGATACGCAGTATTTT	CASSSPDTAMDTQYF
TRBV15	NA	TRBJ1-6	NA	TGTGCCACCAGAACTGGGACAACTTATAATTCACCCCTCCACTTT	CATRTGTTYNSPLHF
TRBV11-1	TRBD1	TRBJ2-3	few	TGTGCCAGCAGCTGGGGACAGGAGGCAGATACGCAGTATTTT	CASSWGQEADTQYF
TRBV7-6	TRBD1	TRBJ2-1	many	TGTGCCAGCAGCTTACGGGACAGGGTTCGCAATGAGCAGTTCTTC	CASSLRDRVRNEQFF
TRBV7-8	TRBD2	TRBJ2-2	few	TGTGCCAGCAGCTTACAGACTAGCGGTCGGAGTACGGCTGGGGAGCTGTTTTTT	CASSLQTSGRSTAGELFF
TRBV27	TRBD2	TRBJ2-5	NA	TGTGCCAGCACCCTATTAGCGGGGGCACAAGAGACCCAGTACTTC	CASTLLAGAQETQYF
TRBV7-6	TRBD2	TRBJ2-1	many	TGTGCCAGCAGCTTGGTTTCTAGCGGGGGGCCATTAAATGAGCAGTTCTTC	CASSLVSSGGPLNEQFF
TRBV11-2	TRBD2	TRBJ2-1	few	TGTGCCAGCAGCTCCGGTGCCGGGACTAGCCCCCATGAGCAGTTCTTC	CASSSGAGTSPHEQFF
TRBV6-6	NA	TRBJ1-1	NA	TGTGCCAGCAGTTACTTACAAGGAGGGACCACTGAAGCTTTCTTT	CASSYLQGGTTEAFF
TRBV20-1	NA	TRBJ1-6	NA	TGCAGTGCTCCGACAGAAGAGGGAAGTTCACCCCTCCACTTT	CSAPTEEGSSPLHF
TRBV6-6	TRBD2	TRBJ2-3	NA	TGTGCCAGCAGTCCCGGGACTAGCGGGGGGATCAGCACAGATACGCAGTATTTT	CASSPGTSGGISTDTQYF